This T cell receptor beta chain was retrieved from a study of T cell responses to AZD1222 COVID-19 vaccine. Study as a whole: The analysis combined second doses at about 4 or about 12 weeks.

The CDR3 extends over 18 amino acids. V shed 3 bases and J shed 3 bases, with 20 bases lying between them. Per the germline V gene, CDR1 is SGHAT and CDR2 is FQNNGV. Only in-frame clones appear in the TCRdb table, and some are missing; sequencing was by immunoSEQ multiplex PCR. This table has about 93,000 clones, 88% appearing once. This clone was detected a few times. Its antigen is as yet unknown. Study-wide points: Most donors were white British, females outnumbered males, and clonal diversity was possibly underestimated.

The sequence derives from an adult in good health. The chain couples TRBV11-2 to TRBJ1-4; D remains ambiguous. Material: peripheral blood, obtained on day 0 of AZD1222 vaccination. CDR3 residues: CASSFLPRANFPNEKLFF. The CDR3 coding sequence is TGTGCCAGCAGCTTCCTCCCTCGGGCCAATTTCCCTAATGAAAAACTGTTTTTT.